This entry describes one T cell receptor (beta chain). Its antigen is unknown. The data derive from a study of cytomegalovirus exposure and HLA in healthy donors. Study at large: Earlier sequencing of some 190 million T cells yielded 100 million to 120 million unique TCR beta sequences. Study-level points and caveats: Earlier analysis yielded a pattern in which most TCR beta V segments were productive about 90% or about 30% of the time.

Germline loops: CDR1 SGHTA, CDR2 FQGNSA. The CDR3 extends over 18 amino acids. V was cut by 5 bases and J by 0 bases, with 20 bases left in between. 60 Vbeta and 13 Jbeta primers were used in PCR. The table came from immunoSEQ multiplex PCR; TCRdb's copy has only in-frame clones and leaves some out. The table records around 170,000 clones, around 79% of them present only once. The clonotype was recovered from a woman in her thirties or forties in good health and CMV-seronegative. The specimen sequenced was PBMCs. The chain carries TRBV7-2 and TRBJ1-5; no reliable D call. CDR3 region: CASSRRTEGAHSNQPQHF. The CDR3 nucleotides are TGTGCCAGCAGCCGCCGGACGGAGGGCGCTCATAGCAATCAGCCCCAGCATTTT. The variable domain in full, completed from reference TRBV7-2 and TRBJ1-5, reads GAGVSQSPSNKVTEKGKDVELRCDPISGHTALYWYRQSLGQGLEFLIYFQGNSAPDKSGLPSDRFSAERTGGSVSTLTIQRTQQEDSAVYLCASSRRTEGAHSNQPQHFGDGTRLSIL.